This TCR beta chain was recorded in a study of T-cell reconstitution after alpha-beta-depleted transplantation in children. Trimming took off 8 bases at V and 2 bases at J, with 13 bases between the two ends. Germline CDR1 SEHNR, CDR2 FQNEAQ (reference sequence). This CDR3 is 13 amino acids long. There are many counts of this clonotype. The TCRbeta library was prepared with unique molecular identifiers. TCRdb reprocessed the PCR reads with MiXCR, giving one entry per CDR3 protein. The profile shows approximately 510,000 distinct CDR3 sequences, 15% to 20% of them singletons. This receptor was identified in a human donor who donated a stem cell graft to a child with acute lymphoblastic leukemia. This chain connects TRBV7-9 to TRBJ2-7, with D possibly being TRBD1 (6 bases). Sample: PBMCs from the stem cell graft donor, taken from the stem cell graft. CDR3 loop: CASDRPITYEQYF. Here the CDR3 DNA reads TGTGCCAGCGACAGGCCGATCACCTACGAGCAGTACTTC.